Detailed here is one TCR beta chain. This record comes from a study of T cell changes during pregnancy in multiple sclerosis. This CDR3 comprises 16 residues. Germline CDR1 reads SGHVS; CDR2 reads FNYEAQ. Trimming cost V 5 bases and J 2 bases; bases outside gene matches: 6. The table came from immunoSEQ multiplex PCR; TCRdb's copy has only in-frame clones and leaves some out. The top ten hold roughly 3.5% of the sample, which has fewer than 75,000 clones, approximately 89% seen once. The material was peripheral blood, obtained after pregnancy. This clonotype was sampled from a female donor in good health, enrolled as a control in a pregnancy study. The gene calls are TRBV7-6 and TRBJ2-5; 12 nucleotides line up with TRBD2. CDR3 sequence (DNA): TGTGCCAGCAGCATAACCGGGACTAGCGGGCAAGAGACCCAGTACTTC. Its protein is CASSITGTSGQETQYF.